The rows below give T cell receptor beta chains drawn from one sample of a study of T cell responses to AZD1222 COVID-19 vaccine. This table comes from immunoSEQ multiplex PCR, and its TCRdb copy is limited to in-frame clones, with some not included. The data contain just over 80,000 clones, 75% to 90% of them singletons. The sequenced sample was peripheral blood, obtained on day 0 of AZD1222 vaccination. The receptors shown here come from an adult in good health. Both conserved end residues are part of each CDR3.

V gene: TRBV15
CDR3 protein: CATSSGDHSGANVLTF

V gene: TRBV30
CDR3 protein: CASLSAISYEQYF

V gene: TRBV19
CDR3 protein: CASSHSTYGYTF

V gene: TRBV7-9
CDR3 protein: CASSLISLHLSGNTIYF

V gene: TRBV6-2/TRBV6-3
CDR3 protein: CASSYGRRTGITGELFF

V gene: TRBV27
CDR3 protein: CASSLVTSGGPGELFF

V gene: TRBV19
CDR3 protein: CVSHGGRSYSGNTIYF

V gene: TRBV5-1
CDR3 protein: CASSLAIQGPNEKLFF

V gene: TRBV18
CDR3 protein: CATGQGGDEQYF

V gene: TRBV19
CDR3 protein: CASSVGGGRETQYF

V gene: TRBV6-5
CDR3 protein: CASRRDSNQPQHF

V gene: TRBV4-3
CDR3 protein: CASSQVRQGGSPLHF

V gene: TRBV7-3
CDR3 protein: CASSLGPSRGNEQFF

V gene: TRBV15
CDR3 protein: CATSGLNQETQYF

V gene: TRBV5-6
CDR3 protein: CASSPDRMNTEAFF

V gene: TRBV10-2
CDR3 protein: CASSASGGAVETQYF

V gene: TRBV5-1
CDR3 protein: CASSEDGAQETQYF

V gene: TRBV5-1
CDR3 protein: CASSLDTAEAFF

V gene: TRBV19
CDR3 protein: CASVAGGRSFNTEAFF

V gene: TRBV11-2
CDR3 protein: CASSSLRVGSTEAFF

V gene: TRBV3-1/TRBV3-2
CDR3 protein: CASSQVGGEETQYF

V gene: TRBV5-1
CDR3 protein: CASSFSPAGPSSYNEQFF

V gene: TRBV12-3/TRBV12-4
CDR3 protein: CASSFWDYNEQFF

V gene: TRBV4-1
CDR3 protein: CASSQYGGNTEAFF

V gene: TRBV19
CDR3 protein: CASSYDSDLFGYTF

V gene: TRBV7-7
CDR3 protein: CASNTGTGDTQYF

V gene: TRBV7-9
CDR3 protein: CASSRLGDRSYEQYF

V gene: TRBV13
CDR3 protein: CASSSELSGTGGNTIYF

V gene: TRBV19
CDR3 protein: CASSNREFNEKLFF

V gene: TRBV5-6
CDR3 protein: CASSAGQGSLHF

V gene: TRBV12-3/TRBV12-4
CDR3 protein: CASTLAGTEAFF

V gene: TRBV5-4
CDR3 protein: CASMGGNRNYGYTF

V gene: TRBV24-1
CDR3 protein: CATSELDRAYGYTF

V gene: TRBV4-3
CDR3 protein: CASSPDPPGQGPSPSGNTIYF